This T cell receptor beta chain was recovered during a study of Graves' ophthalmopathy and Graves' hyperthyroidism (dated by TCRdb to the late 2010s). About the full investigation: Peripheral blood was collected at initial diagnosis, before any treatment. The 90 to 100 discovery patients were randomly split 7:3 into training and test sets. An independent validation cohort was composed of some 18 hyperthyroidism patients and 17 patients who later progressed from hyperthyroidism to ophthalmopathy. The study used TCR beta repertoire signatures to distinguish Graves' ophthalmopathy from Graves' hyperthyroidism and to predict progression to ophthalmopathy. In total, under 150 blood samples were TCR-sequenced: approximately 42 ophthalmopathy, some 72 hyperthyroidism and about 17 hyperthyroidism-to-ophthalmopathy patients. To explore V-J signatures distinguishing ophthalmopathy from hyperthyroidism, a discovery set of under 110 patients (fewer than 45 ophthalmopathy, 57 stable hyperthyroidism) was enrolled. After sampling, hyperthyroidism patients received methimazole starting at 30 mg daily, and ophthalmopathy patients received high-dose intravenous methylprednisolone. T-cell repertoires of thyroid tissue and blood were compared in six or seven hyperthyroidism patients.

A patient counted as having stable hyperthyroidism if there was no progression to ophthalmopathy within 18 months of follow-up. Hyperthyroidism patients were newly diagnosed, were aged 18 to 65 years, and had a disease duration under 2 months. Patients with other autoimmune diseases, uncontrolled infections, pregnancy or lactation were excluded. Diagnosis was based on clinical symptoms, serum thyroxine, TRAb, thyroid ultrasound and orbital computed tomography. Ficoll-Paque density gradient centrifugation was used to isolate PBMCs from 8 to 10 ml of fresh peripheral blood. Total RNA was extracted with Trizol reagent and quality-checked on an Agilent 2100 Bioanalyzer. Study-wide conclusions, independent of this receptor: In cross-validation, the 13-signature model distinguished ophthalmopathy from stable hyperthyroidism with approximately 90% sensitivity and just under 84% specificity, and in the test set the corresponding values were approximately 80% and 68%. Most of the expanded thyroid clonotypes with a frequency above 0.001 were also detected in blood, and it was suggested that the thyroid immune response may be reflected by blood repertoires. In validation, the model predicted ophthalmopathy progression with about 71% sensitivity and around 72% specificity; some twelve predicted patients were CT-confirmed with GO in a median of approximately 6.5 months. No statistical method was used to predetermine the sample size, and group allocation was not hidden from the investigators.

The germline ends are 14 bases apart after V is trimmed by 3 bases and J by 9 bases. From the germline V gene (reference sequence), CDR1 is LNHDA and CDR2 is SQIVND. The cysteine opens and the phenylalanine closes a CDR3 of 13 amino acids. Just CDR3 DNA is preserved here, 39 bases in frame from base 1. For repertoire sequencing, TCR beta CDR3 regions were amplified from RNA transcripts. A first-round RT-PCR used HTBI primers with the Qiagen OneStep RT-PCR kit, followed by a second-round multiplex PCR, size selection and purification. Libraries were sequenced paired-end with 100 bp reads on an Illumina HiSeq2000. The original methods were these. SOAPnuke was used to process the reads, throwing out any read that had adapters, had uncalled bases, had a mean Phred below 15, or lacked an exact constant-primer or identifier match. COPE v1.2.5 was used to merge the high-quality paired reads. Clonotypes were defined as unique nucleotide sequences and were aligned to IMGT TRB V, D and J references using MiTCR v1.1. The analysis was limited to V-J combinations with a frequency above 0.0001, which together covered roughly 99% of the repertoires. A TCR clonal expansion and chaos score per V-J combination was defined as the ratio of F50 clonal expansion to chaos observed in the TCRdist matrix. Welch's t-statistics and random forest were used to narrow the features down to more than 10 V-J combinations, which were then fed into a naive Bayes classifier. The Morisita-Horn index was used to measure how similar the thyroid and blood repertoires were. TCRdb reworked the public reads: Q25 trimming with fastp, MiXCR clone assembly, productive beta chains retained. Each entry merges the rows of one CDR3 protein and shows their most common DNA and genes. In this record, the V and J calls reflect TCRdb's handling and not the investigators' own analysis. The sample table shows roughly 400,000 distinct CDR3 sequences, and 15% are seen once. Approximately 7% of the sample comes from the top ten.

This clonotype was seen ten or more times. Its antigen has not been determined. Base quality data are lacking; no much larger clone is found one base away. The V and J segments used are TRBV19 and TRBJ1-2, with the identity of the D gene unclear. This TCR derives from a woman younger than 35 with stable Graves' hyperthyroidism. Donor details come from another sample of the same person, matched by shared clones. What was sequenced was peripheral blood. The DNA reads as follows: TGTGCCAGTAGTATTTATGAGCGGGGTCGCTACACCTTC. Its protein is CASSIYERGRYTF.